This T cell receptor (beta chain) was sequenced in a study of blood T cell repertoires in COVID-19. Study as a whole: Specimens from acute and convalescent COVID-19 originated in the United States, Italy and Spain. T cells, B-cell-depleted T cells, or PBMCs supplied cDNA or gDNA.

As regards this clone: Other DNA sequences of this sample code for an identical CDR3.

The germline V gene encodes CDR1 LNHDA and CDR2 SQIVND (reference sequence). This CDR3 has 13 residues. The V end lost 2 bases, the J end lost 4 bases, and 6 bases lay between the germline ends. In the authors' workflow: Counts of nucleated cells, estimated from reference gene primer amplification, were obtained. Sequenced by immunoSEQ multiplex PCR; TCRdb stores in-frame clones only, minus some. V and J calls and clone size follow that table, whereas D and trimming were derived from the DNA. In the table there are over 120,000 clones, 80% of which are singletons. The chain couples TRBV19 to TRBJ1-5; no clear D. The sequenced material came from peripheral blood. The receptor was isolated from a man between 70 and 80 years old who had recovered from COVID-19. The CDR3 loop reads CASSISGNQPQHF. The CDR3 DNA reads TGTGCCAGTAGTATATCAGGTAATCAGCCCCAGCATTTT.